The rows below give T cell receptor beta chains drawn from one sample of a study of siplizumab effects on memory and regulatory T cells. TCRdb's table, derived via immunoSEQ multiplex PCR, lists solely in-frame clones and lacks some. The sample consists of around 87,000 clones, 90% of them appearing once. Sequencing used CD4+ T cells sorted from blood. The source of these receptors is a human donor in good health. CDR3s include the opening cysteine and the closing phenylalanine or tryptophan. The D gene is left open where the match is weak. A clone size is listed for some rows: how often the clone was seen (once, few, many), or a class if it is expanded.

D	length	V	size	J	DNA	CDR3
.	14	TRBV19	.	TRBJ2-5	TGTGCCAGTAGTATAAAACTAGTAAGAGAGACCCAGTACTTC	CASSIKLVRETQYF
.	15	TRBV10-3	.	TRBJ2-1	TGTGCCATCGATCCTTTGGGCCAGTCCTACAATGAGCAGTTCTTC	CAIDPLGQSYNEQFF
TRBD1	19	TRBV5-1	.	TRBJ1-5	TGCGCCAGCAGCCCGCCCCATAGGGACAGAGCCCATAGCAATCAGCCCCAGCATTTT	CASSPPHRDRAHSNQPQHF
.	13	TRBV28	.	TRBJ2-1	TGTGCCAGCAGTTTCAGGTTAGGCAATGAGCAGTTCTTC	CASSFRLGNEQFF
.	14	TRBV28	.	TRBJ1-5	TGTGCCAGCAGCCCCCGCCTAAAAAATCAGCCCCAGCATTTT	CASSPRLKNQPQHF
.	12	TRBV9	.	TRBJ1-1	TGTGCCAGCAGCGGGTCAAACACTGAAGCTTTCTTT	CASSGSNTEAFF
.	12	TRBV18	.	TRBJ2-7	TGTGCCAGCTCACCAAGCAACTACGAGCAGTACTTC	CASSPSNYEQYF
TRBD1	13	TRBV18	.	TRBJ1-2	TGTGCCAGCTCAACGGACAGGGCGGGAGGCTACACCTTC	CASSTDRAGGYTF
.	15	TRBV29-1	.	TRBJ2-7	TGCAGCGTTTCGGCTACGCGGGGCTCGACCTACGAGCAGTACTTC	CSVSATRGSTYEQYF
TRBD1	13	TRBV6-5	.	TRBJ2-1	TGTGCCAGCAGTTACATGGACAGGGAGTCGGAGTTCTTC	CASSYMDRESEFF
.	16	TRBV19	.	TRBJ2-6	TGTGCCAGTAGTAGAAAACGGGATACTGGGGCCAACGTCCTGACTTTC	CASSRKRDTGANVLTF
.	16	TRBV28	.	TRBJ2-6	TGTGCCAGCAGTTCAGACTTGCCAAACGGGGCCAACGTCCTGACTTTC	CASSSDLPNGANVLTF
.	15	TRBV9	.	TRBJ1-2	TGTGCCAGCAGCCAAGGGGGGAACAGGGATAATGGCTACACCTTC	CASSQGGNRDNGYTF
.	14	TRBV30	.	TRBJ1-6	TGTGCCTGGACGAAGGGGAGAGATAATTCACCCCTCCACTTT	CAWTKGRDNSPLHF
TRBD1	15	TRBV28	once	TRBJ1-1	TGTGCCAGCACGAGTGTACAGGGGCTGGGCACTGAAGCTTTCTTT	CASTSVQGLGTEAFF
TRBD1	17	TRBV7-3	.	TRBJ1-2	TGTGCCAGCAGCTTAGGGACCCCCGGGACAGGGGTTTATGGCTACACCTTC	CASSLGTPGTGVYGYTF
.	11	TRBV20-1	once	TRBJ2-2	TGCAGTGCATTGAGTCCACGGGAGCTGTTTTTT	CSALSPRELFF
TRBD2	17	TRBV7-8	.	TRBJ2-3	TGTGCCAGCAGCTTAACCTCAGCGGGAGCCTACACAGATACGCAGTATTTT	CASSLTSAGAYTDTQYF
.	15	TRBV6-5	.	TRBJ2-7	TGTGCCAGCAGTACTCGTCTCGGGGCTTCCTACGAGCAGTACTTC	CASSTRLGASYEQYF
.	13	TRBV28	.	TRBJ2-5	TGTGCCAGCAGTTACGTCGCGAGGGAGACCCAGTACTTC	CASSYVARETQYF
TRBD2	16	TRBV18	.	TRBJ2-1	TGTGCCAGCTCACCACCGGGGAAGACTAGCGCTGGTGAGCAGTTCTTC	CASSPPGKTSAGEQFF
.	15	TRBV5-4	once	TRBJ1-1	TGTGCCAGCAGCCTTCGAACTCTTTGGAACACTGAAGCTTTCTTT	CASSLRTLWNTEAFF
TRBD1	19	TRBV28	few	TRBJ1-3	TGTGCCAGCAGGAACCCGACCCCTGGGGACAGGCGCTCTGGAAACACCATATATTTT	CASRNPTPGDRRSGNTIYF
TRBD2	15	TRBV9	.	TRBJ2-1	TGTGCCAGCAGCGTAGCAACTAGCGGGAGTTGGGAGCAGTTCTTC	CASSVATSGSWEQFF
.	15	TRBV5-1	.	TRBJ2-7	TGCGCCAGCAGCCGAGCCGGGACGTTCACCTACGAGCAGTACTTC	CASSRAGTFTYEQYF
.	14	TRBV7-8	once	TRBJ1-5	TGTGCCAGCAGCTTTGACAGGAGGGAGCAGCCCCAGCATTTT	CASSFDRREQPQHF
TRBD1	17	TRBV7-9	.	TRBJ2-7	TGTGCCAGCAGCCCAGGACAGGGTAGGGCTCGGGCCTACGAGCAGTACTTC	CASSPGQGRARAYEQYF
.	15	TRBV23-1	.	TRBJ2-3	TGCGCCAGCAGTCAATACCCACTGAGCACAGATACGCAGTATTTT	CASSQYPLSTDTQYF
TRBD1	16	TRBV6-1	.	TRBJ1-1	TGTGCCAGCAGTGAACCGGAGGGGGCTCTCAACACTGAAGCTTTCTTT	CASSEPEGALNTEAFF
.	14	TRBV6-5	.	TRBJ1-2	TGTGCCAGCAGTTACTCTGGAACAAACTATGGCTACACCTTC	CASSYSGTNYGYTF
.	14	TRBV10-2	.	TRBJ1-1	TGCGCCAGCAGTGATGGGGGAGGGAACACTGAAGCTTTCTTT	CASSDGGGNTEAFF
.	14	TRBV28	.	TRBJ1-5	TGTGCCAGCAGTTCACTTTCGGTGAATCAGCCCCAGCATTTT	CASSSLSVNQPQHF
TRBD1	15	TRBV28	.	TRBJ1-3	TGTGCCAGCAGAACTAGGACAGGGGATTGGAACACCATATATTTT	CASRTRTGDWNTIYF
TRBD1	17	TRBV14	.	TRBJ2-5	TGTGCCAGCAGCCAAGTGGGGACAGCGGCCTACCAAGAGACCCAGTACTTC	CASSQVGTAAYQETQYF
TRBD1	16	TRBV4-1	.	TRBJ1-2	TGCGCCAGCAGCCACCTTCCGGGACAGGACCGTTATGGCTACACCTTC	CASSHLPGQDRYGYTF
TRBD2	15	TRBV5-1	.	TRBJ2-7	TGCGCCAGCAGCTTGGGACTAGCGGGTCCCTACGAGCAGTACTTC	CASSLGLAGPYEQYF
.	12	TRBV6-6	.	TRBJ2-7	TGTGCCAGCAGTTACTCGGGTCGCGAGCAGTACTTC	CASSYSGREQYF
.	14	TRBV30	.	TRBJ1-5	TGTGCCTGGAGGAGTCAGGTTAGCAATCAGCCCCAGCATTTT	CAWRSQVSNQPQHF
TRBD1	15	TRBV7-9	.	TRBJ2-5	TGTGCCAGCAGCTGGGGGGACAGGGACCAAGAGACCCAGTACTTC	CASSWGDRDQETQYF
TRBD1	13	TRBV6-5	.	TRBJ2-2	TGTGCCAGCAGTACAGGGGGAACCGGGGAGCTGTTTTTT	CASSTGGTGELFF
TRBD1	14	TRBV9	.	TRBJ1-2	TGTGCCAGCAGCGTCGGGACAGGGAAATATGGCTACACCTTC	CASSVGTGKYGYTF
.	15	TRBV5-1	.	TRBJ2-5	TGCGCCAGCACTAAGGAGCGATCAGGAGCGGAGACCCAGTACTTC	CASTKERSGAETQYF
.	12	TRBV28	.	TRBJ1-5	TGTGCCAGCACCTCAGGGACTCAGCCCCAGCATTTT	CASTSGTQPQHF
.	13	TRBV5-4	.	TRBJ1-2	TGTGCCAGCAGCTTGGGCGGGACATTCGGCTACACCTTC	CASSLGGTFGYTF
.	13	TRBV7-2	.	TRBJ1-1	TGTGCCAGCAGCTTCGACGGAGGGACTGAAGCTTTCTTT	CASSFDGGTEAFF
TRBD2	15	TRBV5-4	.	TRBJ2-7	TGTGCCAGCAGCACCAGAGCGGGAGGGTTAAGCGAGCAGTACTTC	CASSTRAGGLSEQYF
.	16	TRBV2	.	TRBJ1-5	TGTGCCAGCAGATCAAGCGGACAGTGGCCTAATCAGCCCCAGCATTTT	CASRSSGQWPNQPQHF